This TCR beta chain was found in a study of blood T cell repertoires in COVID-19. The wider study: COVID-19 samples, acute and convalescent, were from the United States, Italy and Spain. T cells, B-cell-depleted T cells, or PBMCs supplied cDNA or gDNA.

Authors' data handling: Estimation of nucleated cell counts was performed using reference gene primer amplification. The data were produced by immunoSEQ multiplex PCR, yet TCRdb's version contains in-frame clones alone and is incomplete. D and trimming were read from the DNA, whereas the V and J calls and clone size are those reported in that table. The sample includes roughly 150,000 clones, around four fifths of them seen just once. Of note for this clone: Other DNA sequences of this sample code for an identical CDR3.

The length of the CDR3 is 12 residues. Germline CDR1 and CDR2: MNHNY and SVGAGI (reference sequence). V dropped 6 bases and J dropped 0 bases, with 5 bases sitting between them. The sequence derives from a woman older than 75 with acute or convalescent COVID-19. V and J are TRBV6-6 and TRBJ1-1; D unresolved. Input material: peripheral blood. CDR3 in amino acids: CASSPLNTEAFF. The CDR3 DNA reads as TGTGCCAGCAGCCCCTTGAACACTGAAGCTTTCTTT.